Presented here are 23 T cell receptor beta chains from one specimen sequenced in a study of CD8 T cells in Susac syndrome. RNA, at roughly 0.45 to 1 ug, was reverse transcribed with random hexamers. TCRdb redid the calling of the immunoSEQ multiplex PCR reads with MiXCR, one entry per CDR3 protein. In the table there are about 180,000 distinct CDR3 sequences, approximately 96% of which are singletons. Sequenced: CD4+ T cells from PBMCs. Receptor source: a human donor with multiple sclerosis.

This chain links TRBV10-3 with TRBJ2-1; 11 nucleotides line up with TRBD1. The CDR3 contains 16 residues. The trim removed 10 bases at V and 4 bases at J, leaving 12 bases unmatched. Per the germline V gene, CDR1 is ENHRY and CDR2 is SYGVKD. This chain's CDR3 is CATRVGQGAGYNEQFF. CDR3 DNA: TGTGCCACCAGAGTTGGACAGGGGGCGGGTTACAATGAGCAGTTCTTC.

J is TRBJ1-5 and V is TRBV19, with 8 bases identical to TRBD1. Germline values: CDR1 LNHDA, CDR2 SQIVND (reference sequence). After removal of 11 bases from V and 6 bases from J, the junction contained 12 bases not matched to a gene. The CDR3 loop spans 14 amino acids. CDR3 amino acids: CAGGQEGSSQPQHF. The CDR3 region has the DNA TGTGCCGGGGGACAGGAGGGCAGTAGTCAGCCCCAGCATTTT.

This clonotype was found a few times. The chain recombines TRBV7-8 with TRBJ1-5, with no clear D. The germline V gene encodes CDR1 SGHVS and CDR2 FQNEAQ. V lost 5 bases and J lost 3, with 17 bases in between. The CDR3 is made up of 16 amino acids. The CDR3 DNA is TGTGCCAGCAGCCCCTTAGCGAACCGCCCCAATCAGCCCCAGCATTTT. Residues: CASSPLANRPNQPQHF.

This chain joins TRBV30 and TRBJ2-5; D could derive from TRBD1 or TRBD2 (5 bases each). The V end lost 8 bases, the J end lost 5 bases, and 18 bases lay between the germline ends. The germline V gene has CDR1 GTSNPN and CDR2 SVGIG (reference sequence). This CDR3 has 13 amino acids. The CDR3 DNA reads TGTGCCGTGCACCGGGACCACGCCGAGACCCAGTACTTC. It encodes CAVHRDHAETQYF. Using reference TRBV30 and TRBJ2-5 for the parts outside the CDR3, the full variable domain is SQTIHQWPATLVQPVGSPLSLECTVEGTSNPNLYWYRQAAGRGLQLLFYSVGIGQISSEVPQNLSASRPQDRQFILSSKKLLLSDSGFYLCAVHRDHAETQYFGPGTRLLVL.

The gene calls are TRBV25-1 and TRBJ1-1; 11 bases line up with TRBD1. The CDR3 contains 16 residues. Germline V gene sequence: CDR1 MGHDK, CDR2 SYGVNS. The V segment lost 3 bases and the J segment 4 bases; nucleotides outside the gene matches: 7. CDR3 bases: TGTGCCAGCAGTGACCGATCCGGGACAGGGGGCACTGAAGCTTTCTTT. This translates into CASSDRSGTGGTEAFF. The whole variable domain, filled in from reference TRBV25-1 and TRBJ1-1, reads EADIYQTPRYLVIGTGKKITLECSQTMGHDKMYWYQQDPGMELHLIHYSYGVNSTEKGDLSSESTVSRIRTEHFPLTLESARPSHTSQYLCASSDRSGTGGTEAFFGQGTRLTVV.

CDR3 region: CASSGQGEQYF. The CDR3 bases are TGTGCCAGCAGCGGACAGGGCGAGCAGTACTTC. The V and J genes are TRBV5-4 and TRBJ2-7; TRBD1 matches 8 bases. CDR1 SGHNT and CDR2 YYREEE come from the germline V gene (reference sequence). The CDR3 is 11 amino acids. V shed 4 bases and J 6 bases; nucleotides not matched to a gene: 0.

The V gene is TRBV12-3 or TRBV12-4, the J gene TRBJ2-5; D is perhaps TRBD1 (5 bases). V lost 3 bases to trimming and J lost 7 bases, with 12 bases between them. This CDR3 region has 13 residues. CDR3 in DNA: TGTGCCAGCAGTTTGGACCCCCAGGGGACCCAGTACTTC. This codes for CASSLDPQGTQYF.

This rearrangement joins TRBV30 to TRBJ2-5, with D tentatively TRBD1 (6 bases). The CDR3 extends over 15 amino acids. V dropped 4 bases and J dropped 1 base, with 16 bases sitting between them. The germline CDR1 and CDR2 sequences are GTSNPN and SVGIG (reference sequence). Here the CDR3 DNA reads TGTGCCTGGACCACGCAGGGGACATTCCAAGAGACCCAGTACTTC. Residues: CAWTTQGTFQETQYF.

The chain joins TRBV12-3 or TRBV12-4 to TRBJ1-5; 8 bases fit TRBD1. V gave up 3 bases and J gave up 6 bases; unmatched junction bases: 7. This CDR3 is 15 amino acids long. The CDR3 DNA reads as TGTGCCAGCAGTTTTCAGGGGGCAGGTGGTCAGCCCCAGCATTTT. This sequence encodes CASSFQGAGGQPQHF.

This clonotype was seen a few times. The chain is built from TRBV19 and TRBJ2-3; D assignment may be TRBD1 or TRBD2 (5 bases each). The V and J ends lost 4 bases and 10 bases respectively, with 15 bases between them. Germline V gene data show CDR1 as LNHDA and CDR2 as SQIVND (reference sequence). The CDR3 sequence is 13 residues long. Here the CDR3 reads CASSTAGTVPQYF. Here the CDR3 DNA reads TGTGCCAGTAGTACAGCAGGGACGGTGCCGCAGTATTTT.

This chain uses TRBV20-1 with TRBJ2-7; no definite D call. With 1 base removed from V and 3 bases from J, the gap between germline ends came to 13 bases. The CDR3 sequence is 14 residues long. Germline assignment: CDR1 DFQATT and CDR2 SNEGSKA (reference sequence). The CDR3 loop reads CSARVGRPDYEQYF. CDR3 sequence (DNA): TGCAGTGCTAGAGTTGGCAGACCAGACTACGAGCAGTACTTC.

This chain joins TRBV13 and TRBJ2-1; D unclear. V was pared by 0 bases and J by 7 bases, with 13 bases between. Looked up from germline, CDR1 is PRHDT and CDR2 is FYEKMQ (reference sequence). The CDR3 covers 15 residues. The CDR3 sequence: CASSLGWQKKNEQFF. The CDR3 DNA follows: TGTGCCAGCAGCTTAGGTTGGCAGAAAAAAAATGAGCAGTTCTTC.

The chain combines TRBV5-1 with TRBJ1-1; D remains unclear. The V end was cut by 0 bases, the J end by 5 bases, with 5 bases between. This CDR3 has 12 residues. Per the germline V gene, CDR1 is SGHRS and CDR2 is YFSETQ. CDR3 nucleotide sequence: TGCGCCAGCAGCTTGGGTCTAACTGAAGCTTTCTTT. Translated, it gives CASSLGLTEAFF.

The V call is TRBV20-1, the J call TRBJ1-2; 9 nucleotides line up with TRBD1. The CDR3 length is 13 residues. Germline loops: CDR1 DFQATT, CDR2 SNEGSKA (reference sequence). V was pared by 1 base and J by 6 bases, with 3 bases of the junction left unmatched. Here the CDR3 reads CSARAWTGDGYTF. The CDR3 DNA reads TGCAGTGCTAGAGCGTGGACAGGGGATGGCTACACCTTC.

Note on this clonotype: Lacking the conserved final phenylalanine or tryptophan, this CDR3 likely reflects a read error. The limits of the CDR3 on the DNA are not certain, so only TCRdb's listed CDR3 is given. The rearrangement uses TRBV7-9 and TRBJ1-2; the DNA was not used to check the table's D call, TRBD1. CDR1 is SEHNR, CDR2 FQNEAQ, per germline (reference sequence). The CDR3 region is 14 residues in length, termini included. CDR3 protein: CASSLLSGGTGPRI.

About this clonotype itself: The junction differs from germline at one of its ends, possibly a read error. V is TRBV2 and J is TRBJ2-3; D possibly matches TRBD1 or TRBD2 (6 bases each). CDR3 length: 13 residues. The V gene's germline CDR1 is SNHLY and CDR2 FYNNEI. CDR3 in DNA: TGTGCCAGCACAACCCTAGCCAGGGGCGGGGCGGATTTT. Translation gives CASTTLARGGADF.

The rearrangement uses TRBV20-1 and TRBJ1-2; 7 nucleotides agree with TRBD1. Germline CDR1 reads DFQATT; CDR2 reads SNEGSKA (reference sequence). V lost 6 bases to trimming and J lost 2 bases; unmatched junction nucleotides: 6. This CDR3 has 13 amino acids. The CDR3 is CSAEATGNYGYTF. The CDR3 DNA follows: TGCAGTGCCGAAGCGACAGGGAACTATGGCTACACCTTC.

The J gene is TRBJ2-1, the V gene TRBV5-1; TRBD1 aligns across 9 bases. The CDR3 is 15 residues long. Trimming at V came to 0 bases and at J to 8 bases, leaving 6 bases not matched to a gene. CDR1 is SGHRS, CDR2 YFSETQ, per germline. The DNA of the CDR3 is TGCGCCAGCAGCTTGGAGTCGGGACAGGGAGATGAGCAGTTCTTC. Protein product: CASSLESGQGDEQFF.

The rearrangement links TRBV3-1 to TRBJ2-7, with D perhaps matching TRBD2 (5 bases). The CDR3 has 15 residues. The V end was cut by 1 base, the J end by 4 bases, with 14 bases between. Looked up from germline, CDR1 is LGHDT and CDR2 is YNNKEL (reference sequence). CDR3 protein: CASSQAIGDQYEQYF. The CDR3 nucleotides are TGTGCCAGCAGCCAAGCAATCGGGGATCAGTACGAGCAGTACTTC.

V is TRBV6-5 and J is TRBJ2-7; 7 bases line up with TRBD2. V was pared by 4 bases and J by 2 bases, with 8 bases of the junction left unmatched. CDR3 length equals 15 residues. The V gene's germline CDR1 is MNHEY and CDR2 SVGAGI. The CDR3 is CASSSGRTVTYEQYF. The CDR3 nucleotides read TGTGCCAGCAGTTCCGGGAGGACTGTGACCTACGAGCAGTACTTC.

The chain recombines TRBV30 with TRBJ1-4; no clear D gene. This CDR3 is built from 14 residues. The germline V gene encodes CDR1 GTSNPN and CDR2 SVGIG (reference sequence). V gave up 2 bases and J gave up 8 bases, with 15 bases separating them. The CDR3 protein is CAWSRSTRVEKLFF. The CDR3 DNA reads as TGTGCCTGGAGTAGATCTACGAGGGTAGAAAAACTGTTTTTT.

This clonotype was observed once. The genes are TRBV30 and TRBJ2-1; the D is unclear. Deletions cut 4 bases from V and 3 bases from J, with 4 bases between. The length of the CDR3 is 11 residues. CDR1 and CDR2 from the germline V gene are GTSNPN and SVGIG (reference sequence). CDR3 bases: TGTGCCTGGACCTACTACAATGAGCAGTTCTTC. This translates into CAWTYYNEQFF.

This sequence joins TRBV24-1 and TRBJ2-1; D gene uncertain. CDR3 length: 14 residues. Germline assignment: CDR1 KGHDR and CDR2 SFDVKD. The V and J ends lost 1 base and 5 bases respectively, with 8 bases between them. DNA for the CDR3: TGTGCCACCAGTGATTTCCCGTTCCACAATGAGCAGTTCTTC. It encodes CATSDFPFHNEQFF.